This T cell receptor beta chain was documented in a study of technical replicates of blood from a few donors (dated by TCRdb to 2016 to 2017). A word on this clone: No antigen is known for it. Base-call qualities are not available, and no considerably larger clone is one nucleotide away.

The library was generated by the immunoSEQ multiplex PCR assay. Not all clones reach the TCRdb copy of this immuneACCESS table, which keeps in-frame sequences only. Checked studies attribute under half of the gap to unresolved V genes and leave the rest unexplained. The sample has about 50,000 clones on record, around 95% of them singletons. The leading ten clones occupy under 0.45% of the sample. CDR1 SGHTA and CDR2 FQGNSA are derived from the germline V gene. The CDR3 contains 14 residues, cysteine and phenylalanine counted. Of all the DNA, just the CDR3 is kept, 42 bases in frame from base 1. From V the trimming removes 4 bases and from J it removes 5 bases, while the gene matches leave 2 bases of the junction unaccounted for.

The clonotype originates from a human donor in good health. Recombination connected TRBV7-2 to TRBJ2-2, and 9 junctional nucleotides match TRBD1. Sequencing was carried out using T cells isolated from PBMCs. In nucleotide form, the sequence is TGTGCCAGCAGCTGGGACAGGGATACCGGGGAGCTGTTTTTT. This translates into CASSWDRDTGELFF.